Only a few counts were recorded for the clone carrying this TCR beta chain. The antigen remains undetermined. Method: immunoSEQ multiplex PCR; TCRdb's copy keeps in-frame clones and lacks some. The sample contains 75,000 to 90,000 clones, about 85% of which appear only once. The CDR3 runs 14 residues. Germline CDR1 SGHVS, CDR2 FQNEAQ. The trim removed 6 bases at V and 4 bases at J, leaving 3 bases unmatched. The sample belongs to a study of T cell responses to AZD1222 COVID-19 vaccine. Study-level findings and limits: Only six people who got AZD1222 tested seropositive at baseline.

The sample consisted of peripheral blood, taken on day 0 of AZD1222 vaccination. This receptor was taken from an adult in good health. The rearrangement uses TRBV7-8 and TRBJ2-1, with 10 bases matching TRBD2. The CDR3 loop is CASRSGGVYNEQFF. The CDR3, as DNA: TGTGCCAGCAGAAGCGGGGGGGTGTACAATGAGCAGTTCTTC. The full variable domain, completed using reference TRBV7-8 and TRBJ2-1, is GAGVSQSPRYKVAKRGQDVALRCDPISGHVSLFWYQQALGQGPEFLTYFQNEAQLDKSGLPSDRFFAERPEGSVSTLKIQRTQQEDSAVYLCASRSGGVYNEQFFGPGTRLTVL.